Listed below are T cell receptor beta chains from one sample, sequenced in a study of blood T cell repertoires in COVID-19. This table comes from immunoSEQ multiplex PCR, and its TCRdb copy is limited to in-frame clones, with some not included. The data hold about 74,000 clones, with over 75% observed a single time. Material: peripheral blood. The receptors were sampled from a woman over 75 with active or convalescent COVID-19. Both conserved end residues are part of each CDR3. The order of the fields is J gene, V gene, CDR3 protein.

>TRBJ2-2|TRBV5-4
CASRPGQVNTGELFF
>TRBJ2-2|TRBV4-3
CASSQDPGTTNTGELFF
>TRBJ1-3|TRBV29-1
CSGAGPGNTIYF
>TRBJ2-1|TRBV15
CATSRDPAREQFF
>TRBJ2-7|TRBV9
CASSAERRATPYEQYF
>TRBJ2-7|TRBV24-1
CATSDLPDSPYEQYF
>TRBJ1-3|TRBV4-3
CASSQLYSPGNTIYF
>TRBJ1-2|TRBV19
CASSTDRAGGYTF
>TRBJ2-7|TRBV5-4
CASSQKVQGAPEQYF
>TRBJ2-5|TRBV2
CASTREETQYF
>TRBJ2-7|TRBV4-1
CASSHYGQDYEQYF
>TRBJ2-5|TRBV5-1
CASSPLRASETQYF
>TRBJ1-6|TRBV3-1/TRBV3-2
CASSQQNSYNSPLHF
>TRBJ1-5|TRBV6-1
CASSDPNQPQHF
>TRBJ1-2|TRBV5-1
CASSLEGQGDGYTF
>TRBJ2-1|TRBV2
CASTGQGNNEQFF
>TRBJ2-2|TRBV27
CASSLRATPPSGVFTGELFF
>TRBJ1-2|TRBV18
CASSSGQGYGYTF
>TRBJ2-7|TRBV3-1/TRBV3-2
CASSRSAAFRGVSDEQYF
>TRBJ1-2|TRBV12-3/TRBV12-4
CASSPTGSGYTF
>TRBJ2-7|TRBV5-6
CASSFQGAYEQYF
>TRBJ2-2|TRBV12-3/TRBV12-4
CASSLGAGELFF
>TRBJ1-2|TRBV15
CATSRDRKQSYTF
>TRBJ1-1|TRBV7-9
CASSRLLGGDTEAFF
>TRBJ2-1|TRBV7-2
CASSNPGLSYNEQFF
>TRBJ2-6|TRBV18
CASSPTWGTGASGANVLTF
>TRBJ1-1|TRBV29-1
CSVEEGPGTEAFF
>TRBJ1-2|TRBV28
CAISPGQVYGYTF
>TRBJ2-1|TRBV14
CASSPRLAGLSYNEQFF
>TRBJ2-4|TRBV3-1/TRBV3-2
CASSQGLALQYF
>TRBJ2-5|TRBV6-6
CASSYEGMLAETQYF
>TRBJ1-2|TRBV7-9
CASSQGGDFIGYGYTF
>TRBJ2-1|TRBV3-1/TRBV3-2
CASSPKIVGAGGHNEQFF
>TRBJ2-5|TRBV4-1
CASSQVDSGGYQETQYF
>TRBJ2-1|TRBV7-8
CASSLSSGVNNEQFF
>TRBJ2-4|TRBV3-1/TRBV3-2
CASTLQGDNIQYF
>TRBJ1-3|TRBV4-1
CASSLRTGGNTIYF
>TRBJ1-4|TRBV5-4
CASSLTVNEKLFF
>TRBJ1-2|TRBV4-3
CASSQGNSYYGYTF
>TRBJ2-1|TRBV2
CASREGLAGYNEQFF
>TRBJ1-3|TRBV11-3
CASSFTGGSGNTIYF
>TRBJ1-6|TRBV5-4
CASSLDSWAGSSPLHF
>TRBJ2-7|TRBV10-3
CAIRGGYEQYF
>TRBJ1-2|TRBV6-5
CATGVQGLALGGYTF
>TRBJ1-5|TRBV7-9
CASSQSGTGLYQPQHF
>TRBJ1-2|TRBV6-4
CASPGTVYGYTF
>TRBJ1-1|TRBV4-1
CASSQAPTDRLNTEAFF
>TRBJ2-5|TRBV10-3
CAISLGSGDGETQYF
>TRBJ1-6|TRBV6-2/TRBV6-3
CASSYEARTEPSSYNSPLHF
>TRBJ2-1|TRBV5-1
CASSLGTGQFF
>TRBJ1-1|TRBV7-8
CASSLGRQGTEAFF
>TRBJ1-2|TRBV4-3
CASSQEGTGRGGYTF
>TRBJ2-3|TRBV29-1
CSGYVTSGTDTQYF